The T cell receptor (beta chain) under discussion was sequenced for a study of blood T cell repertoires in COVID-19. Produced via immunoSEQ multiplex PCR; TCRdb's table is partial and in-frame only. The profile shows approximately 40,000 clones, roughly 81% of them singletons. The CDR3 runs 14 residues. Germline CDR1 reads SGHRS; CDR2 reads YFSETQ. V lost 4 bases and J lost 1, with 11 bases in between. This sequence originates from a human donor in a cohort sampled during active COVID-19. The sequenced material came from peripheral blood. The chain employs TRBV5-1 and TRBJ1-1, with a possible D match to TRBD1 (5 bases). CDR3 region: CASSTTVQNTEAFF. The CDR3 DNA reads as TGCGCCAGCAGCACGACAGTCCAGAACACTGAAGCTTTCTTT.